This T cell receptor (beta chain) derives from a study of blood T cell repertoires in COVID-19. Looking at the study overall: COVID-19 samples from acute and convalescent phases originated in the United States, Italy and Spain.

Under the authors' procedure: Quantification of nucleated cells was approximated via reference gene primer amplification. Repertoires were generated with immunoSEQ multiplex PCR, while TCRdb's copy carries only in-frame clones and drops some. V and J calls and clone size are copied from that table; D and trimming were computed from the DNA. The sample holds about 88,000 clones, 70% to 90% seen once. The material sequenced was peripheral blood. This clonotype originated in a woman older than 75 with acute or convalescent COVID-19.

CDR3 nucleotide sequence: TGTGCCAGCTCAAGCCTAGCGGGAGGTTTGGGGGGCACCGAGCAGTACTTC. Translating it yields CASSSLAGGLGGTEQYF. The chain combines TRBV18 with TRBJ2-7; TRBD2 matches at 11 bases. Germline V lookup: CDR1 KGHSH, CDR2 LQKENI. V dropped 5 bases and J dropped 6; count of bases not matched to a gene: 15. There are 17 residues in the CDR3.